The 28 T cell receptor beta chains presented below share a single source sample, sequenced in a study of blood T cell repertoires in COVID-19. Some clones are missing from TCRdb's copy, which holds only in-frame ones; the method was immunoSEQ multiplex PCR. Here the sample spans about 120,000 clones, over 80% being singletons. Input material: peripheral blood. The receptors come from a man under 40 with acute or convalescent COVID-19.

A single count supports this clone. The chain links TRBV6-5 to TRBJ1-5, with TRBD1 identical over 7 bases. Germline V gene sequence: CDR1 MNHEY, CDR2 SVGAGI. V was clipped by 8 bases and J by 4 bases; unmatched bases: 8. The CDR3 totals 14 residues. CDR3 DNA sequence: TGTGCCAGCGCCGACCGGGGACAGAATCAGCCCCAGCATTTT. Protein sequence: CASADRGQNQPQHF.

The CDR3 protein is CASSLRTSGGLYNEQFF. The DNA for the CDR3 is TGCGCCAGCAGCCTTCGGACTAGCGGGGGCCTGTACAATGAGCAGTTCTTC. The J gene is TRBJ2-1, the V gene TRBV4-3; TRBD2 aligns across 13 bases. Looked up from germline, CDR1 is LGHNA and CDR2 is YSLEER. The CDR3 has 17 amino acids. With 4 bases clipped from V and 4 bases from J, the junction kept 7 bases outside the gene matches.

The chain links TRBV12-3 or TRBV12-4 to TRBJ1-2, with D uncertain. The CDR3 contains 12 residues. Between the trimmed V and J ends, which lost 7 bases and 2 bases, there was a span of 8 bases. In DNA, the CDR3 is TGTGCCAGCATCGACGGGAACTATGGCTACACCTTC. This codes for CASIDGNYGYTF.

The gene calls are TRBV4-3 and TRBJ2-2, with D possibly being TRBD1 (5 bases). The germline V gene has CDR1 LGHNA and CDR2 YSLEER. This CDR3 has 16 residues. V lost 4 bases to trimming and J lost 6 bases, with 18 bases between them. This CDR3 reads CASSPRANSNPGELFF. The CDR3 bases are TGCGCCAGCAGCCCCAGGGCCAATTCGAATCCCGGGGAGCTGTTTTTT.

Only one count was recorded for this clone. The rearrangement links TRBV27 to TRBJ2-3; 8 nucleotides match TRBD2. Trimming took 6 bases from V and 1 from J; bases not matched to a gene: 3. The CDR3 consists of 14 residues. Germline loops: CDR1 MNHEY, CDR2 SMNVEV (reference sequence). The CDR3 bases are TGTGCCAGCAGAACAGCGGGAGGCACAGATACGCAGTATTTT. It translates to CASRTAGGTDTQYF.

The CDR3 loop is CAWSATGLAGVETQYF. CDR3 bases: TGTGCCTGGAGTGCCACGGGACTAGCGGGAGTGGAGACCCAGTACTTC. The chain uses TRBV30 and TRBJ2-5, with 14 positions matching TRBD2. The length of the CDR3 is 16 residues. Germline lookup yields CDR1 GTSNPN and CDR2 SVGIG (reference sequence). Losses at the gene ends were 1 base for V and 5 bases for J; bases not matched to a gene: 6.

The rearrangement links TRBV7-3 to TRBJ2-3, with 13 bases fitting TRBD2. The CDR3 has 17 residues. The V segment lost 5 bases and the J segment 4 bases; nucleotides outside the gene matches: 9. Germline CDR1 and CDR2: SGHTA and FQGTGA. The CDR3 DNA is TGTGCCAGCAGCCCCGGACTAGCGGGAGTTGGAGCAGATACGCAGTATTTT. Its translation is CASSPGLAGVGADTQYF.

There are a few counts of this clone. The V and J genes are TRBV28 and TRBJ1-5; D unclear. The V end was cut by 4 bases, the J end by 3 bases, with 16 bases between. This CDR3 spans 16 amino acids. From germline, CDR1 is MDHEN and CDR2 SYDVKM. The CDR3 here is CASSSPVVYDNQPQHF. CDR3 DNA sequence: TGTGCCAGCAGTTCCCCCGTGGTCTACGACAATCAGCCCCAGCATTTT.

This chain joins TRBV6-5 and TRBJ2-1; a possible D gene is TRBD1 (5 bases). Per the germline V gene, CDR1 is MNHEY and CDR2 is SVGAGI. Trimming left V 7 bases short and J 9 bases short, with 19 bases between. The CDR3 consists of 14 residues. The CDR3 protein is CASTTPRAQGEQFF. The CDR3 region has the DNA TGTGCCAGCACCACTCCTCGGGCTCAGGGTGAGCAGTTCTTC.

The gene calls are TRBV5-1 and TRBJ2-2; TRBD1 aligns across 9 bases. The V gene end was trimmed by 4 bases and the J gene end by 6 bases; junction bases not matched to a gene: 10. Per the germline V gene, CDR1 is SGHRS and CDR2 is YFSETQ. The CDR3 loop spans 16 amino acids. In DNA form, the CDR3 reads TGCGCCAGCAGCAATCGGGACAGGGTAGGATCCGGGGAGCTGTTTTTT. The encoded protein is CASSNRDRVGSGELFF.

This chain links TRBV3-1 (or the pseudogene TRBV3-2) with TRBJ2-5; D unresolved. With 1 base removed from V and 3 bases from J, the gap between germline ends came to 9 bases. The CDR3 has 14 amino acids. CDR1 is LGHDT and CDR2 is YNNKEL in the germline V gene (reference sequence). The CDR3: CASSQGVRKETQYF. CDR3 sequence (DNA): TGTGCCAGCAGCCAAGGGGTCAGGAAAGAGACCCAGTACTTC.

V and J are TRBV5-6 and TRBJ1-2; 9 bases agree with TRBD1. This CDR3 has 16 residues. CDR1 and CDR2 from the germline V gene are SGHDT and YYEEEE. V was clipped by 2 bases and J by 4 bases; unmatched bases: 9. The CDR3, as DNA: TGTGCCAGCAGCTTCCGTGGGGGACAGGGACTCTATGGCTACACCTTC. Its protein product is CASSFRGGQGLYGYTF.

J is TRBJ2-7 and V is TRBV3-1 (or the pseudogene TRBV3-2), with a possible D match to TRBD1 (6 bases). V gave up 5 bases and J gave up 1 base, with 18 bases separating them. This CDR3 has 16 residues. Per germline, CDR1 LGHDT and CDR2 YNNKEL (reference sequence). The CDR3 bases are TGTGCCAGCAGCTTACAGAGAAAGGACAGTTCCTACGAGCAGTACTTC. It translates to CASSLQRKDSSYEQYF.

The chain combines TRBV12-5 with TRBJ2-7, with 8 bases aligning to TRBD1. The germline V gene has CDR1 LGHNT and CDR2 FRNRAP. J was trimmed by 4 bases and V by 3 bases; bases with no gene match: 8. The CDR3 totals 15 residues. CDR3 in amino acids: CASGFPRDRQYEQYV. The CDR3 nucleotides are TGTGCTAGTGGTTTCCCCCGGGACAGGCAATACGAGCAGTACGTC.

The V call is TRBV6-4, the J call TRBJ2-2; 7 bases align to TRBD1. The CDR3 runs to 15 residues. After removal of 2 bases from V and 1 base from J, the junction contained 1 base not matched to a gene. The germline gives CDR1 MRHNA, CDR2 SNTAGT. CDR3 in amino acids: CASSDAGGNTGELFF. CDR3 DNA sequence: TGTGCCAGCAGTGACGCAGGGGGGAACACCGGGGAGCTGTTTTTT.

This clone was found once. The CDR3 here is CASSLGGGSANTEAFF. CDR3 nucleotides: TGCGCCAGCAGCCTCGGGGGGGGGTCGGCGAACACTGAAGCTTTCTTT. V is TRBV4-1 and J is TRBJ1-1, with D possibly TRBD1 on 5 matching bases. With 4 bases removed from V and 1 base from J, the gap between germline ends came to 16 bases. Germline-derived CDR1 and CDR2 are MGHRA and YSYEKL. The CDR3 spans 16 residues.

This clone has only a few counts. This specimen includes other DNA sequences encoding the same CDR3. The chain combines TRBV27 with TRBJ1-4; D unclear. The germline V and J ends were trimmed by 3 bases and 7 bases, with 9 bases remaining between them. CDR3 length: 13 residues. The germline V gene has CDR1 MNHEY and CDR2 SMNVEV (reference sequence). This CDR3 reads CASSFSGFEKLFF. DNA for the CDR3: TGTGCCAGCAGTTTCTCCGGGTTTGAAAAACTGTTTTTT.

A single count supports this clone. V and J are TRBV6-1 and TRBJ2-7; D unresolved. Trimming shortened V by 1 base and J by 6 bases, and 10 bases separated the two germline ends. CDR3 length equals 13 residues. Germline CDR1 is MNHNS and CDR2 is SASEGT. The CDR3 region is CASSEGGRSEQYV. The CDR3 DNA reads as TGTGCCAGCAGTGAAGGTGGTAGGAGCGAGCAGTACGTC.

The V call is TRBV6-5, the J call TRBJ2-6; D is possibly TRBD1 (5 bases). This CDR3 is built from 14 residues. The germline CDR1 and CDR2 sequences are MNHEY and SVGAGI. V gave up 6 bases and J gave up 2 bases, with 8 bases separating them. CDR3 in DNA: TGTGCCAGCAGCTCAGGGACTGGGGCCAACGTCCTGACTTTC. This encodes CASSSGTGANVLTF.

The DNA for the CDR3 is TGCGCCAGTGGGACTAGCGGGGGGAACTCTGGGGCCAACGTCCTGACTTTC. Its translation: CASGTSGGNSGANVLTF. V gene TRBV5-1 combines with J gene TRBJ2-6; TRBD2 aligns across 15 bases. There are 17 residues in the CDR3. Germline values: CDR1 SGHRS, CDR2 YFSETQ. J gave up 0 bases and V 8 bases, and 3 bases lay outside the gene matches.

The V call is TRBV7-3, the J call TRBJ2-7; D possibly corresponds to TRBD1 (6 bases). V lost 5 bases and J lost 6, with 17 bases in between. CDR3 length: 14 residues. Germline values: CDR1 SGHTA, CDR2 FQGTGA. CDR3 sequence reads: CASSPQGHFGEQYF. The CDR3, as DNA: TGTGCCAGCAGCCCCCAGGGACACTTTGGCGAGCAGTACTTC.

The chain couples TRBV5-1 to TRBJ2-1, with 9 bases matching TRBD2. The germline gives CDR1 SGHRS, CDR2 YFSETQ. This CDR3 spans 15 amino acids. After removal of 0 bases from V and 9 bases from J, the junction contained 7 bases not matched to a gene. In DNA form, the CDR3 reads TGCGCCAGCAGCTTGGACGCTAGCGGGAATGGTGAGCAGTTCTTC. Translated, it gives CASSLDASGNGEQFF. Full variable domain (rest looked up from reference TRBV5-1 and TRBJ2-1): KAGVTQTPRYLIKTRGQQVTLSCSPISGHRSVSWYQQTPGQGLQFLFEYFSETQRNKGNFPGRFSGRQFSNSRSEMNVSTLELGDSALYLCASSLDASGNGEQFFGPGTRLTVL.

CDR3 residues: CASSPSRVAYEQYV. DNA of the CDR3: TGTGCCAGCTCACCAAGTCGAGTGGCCTACGAGCAGTACGTC. The chain couples TRBV18 to TRBJ2-7; no reliable D call. Germline CDR1 and CDR2: KGHSH and LQKENI. CDR3 size: 14 residues. V was shortened by 2 bases and J by 2 bases, with 10 bases between the two germline ends.

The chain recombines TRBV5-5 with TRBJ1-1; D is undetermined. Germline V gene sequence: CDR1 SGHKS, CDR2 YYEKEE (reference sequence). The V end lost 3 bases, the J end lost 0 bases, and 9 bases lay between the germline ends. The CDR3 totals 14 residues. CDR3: CASSYMEMNTEAFF. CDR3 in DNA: TGTGCCAGCAGCTACATGGAGATGAACACTGAAGCTTTCTTT.

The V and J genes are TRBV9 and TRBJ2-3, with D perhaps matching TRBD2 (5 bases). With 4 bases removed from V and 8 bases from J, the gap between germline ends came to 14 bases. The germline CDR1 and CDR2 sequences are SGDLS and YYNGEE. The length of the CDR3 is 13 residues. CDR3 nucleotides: TGTGCCAGCAGCCCGGAGTCACGGGGTACGCAGTATTTT. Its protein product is CASSPESRGTQYF.

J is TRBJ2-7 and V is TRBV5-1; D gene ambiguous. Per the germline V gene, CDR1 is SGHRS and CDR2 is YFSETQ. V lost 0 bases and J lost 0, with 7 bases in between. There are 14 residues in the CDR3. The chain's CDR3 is CASSLAGPSYEQYF. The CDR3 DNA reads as TGCGCCAGCAGCTTGGCAGGCCCCTCCTACGAGCAGTACTTC.

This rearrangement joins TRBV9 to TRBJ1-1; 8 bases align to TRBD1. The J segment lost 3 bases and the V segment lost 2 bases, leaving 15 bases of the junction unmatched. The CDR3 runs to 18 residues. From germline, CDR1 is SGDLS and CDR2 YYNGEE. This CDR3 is CASSVLPGTGGTYTEAFF. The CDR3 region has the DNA TGTGCCAGCAGCGTCCTTCCCGGGACAGGTGGGACGTACACTGAAGCTTTCTTT.

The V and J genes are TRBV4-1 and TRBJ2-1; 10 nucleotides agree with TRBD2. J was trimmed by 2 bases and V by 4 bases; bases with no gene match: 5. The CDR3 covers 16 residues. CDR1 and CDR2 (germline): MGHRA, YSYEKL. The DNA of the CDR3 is TGCGCCAGCAGCCCGAGCGGGGGGGAACCCTACAATGAGCAGTTCTTC. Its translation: CASSPSGGEPYNEQFF.